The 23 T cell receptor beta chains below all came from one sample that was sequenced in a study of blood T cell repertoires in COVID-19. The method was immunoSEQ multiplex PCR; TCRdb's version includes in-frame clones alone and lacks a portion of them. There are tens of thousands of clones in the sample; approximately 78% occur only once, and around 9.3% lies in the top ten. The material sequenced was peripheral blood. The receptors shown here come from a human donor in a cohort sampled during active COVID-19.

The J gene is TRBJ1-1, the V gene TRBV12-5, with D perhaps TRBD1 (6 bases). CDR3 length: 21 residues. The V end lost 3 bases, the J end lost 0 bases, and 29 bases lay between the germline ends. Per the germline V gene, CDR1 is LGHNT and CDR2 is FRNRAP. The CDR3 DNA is TGTGCTAGTGGTTTTCTCCGGGACACAACCCCTACTTCGAAGATGAACACTGAAGCTTTCTTT. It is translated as CASGFLRDTTPTSKMNTEAFF.

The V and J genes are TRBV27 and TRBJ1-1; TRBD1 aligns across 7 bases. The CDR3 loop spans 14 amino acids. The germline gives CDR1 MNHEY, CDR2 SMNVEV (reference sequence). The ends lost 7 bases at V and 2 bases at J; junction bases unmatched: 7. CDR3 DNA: TGTGCCAGCAAATTAGGGGGCCTCAACACTGAAGCTTTCTTT. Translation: CASKLGGLNTEAFF.

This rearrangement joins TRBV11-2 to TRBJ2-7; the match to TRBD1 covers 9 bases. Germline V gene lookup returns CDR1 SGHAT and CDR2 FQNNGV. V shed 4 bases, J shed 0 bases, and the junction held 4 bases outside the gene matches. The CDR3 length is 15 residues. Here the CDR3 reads CASSSYRGLSYEQYF. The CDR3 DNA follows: TGTGCCAGCAGCTCATACAGGGGGCTCTCCTACGAGCAGTACTTC.

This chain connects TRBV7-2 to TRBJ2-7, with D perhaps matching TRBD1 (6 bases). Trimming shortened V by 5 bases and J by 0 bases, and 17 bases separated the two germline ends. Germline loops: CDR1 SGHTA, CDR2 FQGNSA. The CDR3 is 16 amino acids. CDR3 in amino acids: CASSERQVRSSYEQYF. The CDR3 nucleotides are TGTGCCAGCAGCGAACGACAGGTTCGGAGCTCCTACGAGCAGTACTTC.

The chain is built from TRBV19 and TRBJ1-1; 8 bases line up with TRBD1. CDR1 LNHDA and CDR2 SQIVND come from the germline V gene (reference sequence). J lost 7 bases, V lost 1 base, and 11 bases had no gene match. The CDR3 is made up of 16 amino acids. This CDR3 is CASSIGIRGPIFEAFF. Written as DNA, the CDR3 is TGTGCCAGTAGTATAGGCATCAGGGGGCCGATTTTTGAAGCTTTCTTT.

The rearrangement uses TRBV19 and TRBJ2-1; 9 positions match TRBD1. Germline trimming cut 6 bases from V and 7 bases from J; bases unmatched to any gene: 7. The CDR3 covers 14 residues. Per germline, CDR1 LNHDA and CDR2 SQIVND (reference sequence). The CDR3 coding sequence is TGTGCCAGTAGCCTAACAGGGGGCCATAATGAGCAGTTCTTC. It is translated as CASSLTGGHNEQFF.

The CDR3 DNA is TGTGCCAGCAGACCTACAGGGGGCACAGATACGCAGTATTTT. Translation: CASRPTGGTDTQYF. J is TRBJ2-3 and V is TRBV6-2 or TRBV6-3, with 7 positions matching TRBD1. Trimming took 6 bases from V and 1 from J; bases not matched to a gene: 4. CDR3 length: 14 amino acids. Germline V gives CDR1 MNHEY, CDR2 SVGEGT.

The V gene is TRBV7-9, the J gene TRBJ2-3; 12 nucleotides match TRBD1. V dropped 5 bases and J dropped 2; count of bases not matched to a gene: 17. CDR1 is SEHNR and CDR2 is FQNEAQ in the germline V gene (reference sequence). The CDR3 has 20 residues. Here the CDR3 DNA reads TGTGCCAGCAGCATCCGTAGGGGACAGGGGGCTGGTTCCTCCACAGATACGCAGTATTTT. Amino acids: CASSIRRGQGAGSSTDTQYF.

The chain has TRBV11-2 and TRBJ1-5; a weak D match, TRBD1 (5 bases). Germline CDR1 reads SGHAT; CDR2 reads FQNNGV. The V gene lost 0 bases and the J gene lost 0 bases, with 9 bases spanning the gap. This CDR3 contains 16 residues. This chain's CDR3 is CASSLDGRGSNQPQHF. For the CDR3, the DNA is TGTGCCAGCAGCTTAGATGGTAGGGGTAGCAATCAGCCCCAGCATTTT.

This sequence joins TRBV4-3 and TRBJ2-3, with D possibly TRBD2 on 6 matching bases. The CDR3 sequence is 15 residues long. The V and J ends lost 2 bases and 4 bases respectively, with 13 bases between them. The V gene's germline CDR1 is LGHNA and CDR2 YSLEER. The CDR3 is CASSQYTSSADTQYF. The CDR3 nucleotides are TGCGCCAGCAGCCAATATACTAGCAGCGCAGATACGCAGTATTTT.

The CDR3 reads CASSQETASYEQYF. The CDR3 DNA is TGCGCCAGCAGCCAAGAGACAGCCTCCTACGAGCAGTACTTC. The rearrangement uses TRBV4-1 and TRBJ2-7, with D perhaps TRBD1 (5 bases). This CDR3 region has 14 residues. With 0 bases removed from V and 0 bases from J, the gap between germline ends came to 6 bases. The germline V gene has CDR1 MGHRA and CDR2 YSYEKL.

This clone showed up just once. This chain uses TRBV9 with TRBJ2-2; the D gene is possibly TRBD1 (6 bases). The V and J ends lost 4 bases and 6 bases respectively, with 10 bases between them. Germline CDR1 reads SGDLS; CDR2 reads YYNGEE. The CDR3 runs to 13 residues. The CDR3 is CASSTGQSGELFF. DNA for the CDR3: TGTGCCAGCAGCACTGGACAGTCCGGGGAGCTGTTTTTT.

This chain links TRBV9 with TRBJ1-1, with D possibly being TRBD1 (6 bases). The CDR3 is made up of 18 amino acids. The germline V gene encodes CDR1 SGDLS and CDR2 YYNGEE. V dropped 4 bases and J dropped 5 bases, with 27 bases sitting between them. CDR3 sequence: CASSPSPGQRRVWTEAFF. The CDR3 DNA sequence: TGTGCCAGCAGCCCCTCTCCGGGACAAAGAAGGGTATGGACTGAAGCTTTCTTT.

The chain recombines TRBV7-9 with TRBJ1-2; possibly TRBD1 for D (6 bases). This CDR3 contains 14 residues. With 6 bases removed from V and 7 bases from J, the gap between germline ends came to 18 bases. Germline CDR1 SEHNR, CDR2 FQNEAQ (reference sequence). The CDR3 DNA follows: TGTGCCAGCAGTGACGATCGACAGGCCGGTGGCTACACCTTC. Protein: CASSDDRQAGGYTF.

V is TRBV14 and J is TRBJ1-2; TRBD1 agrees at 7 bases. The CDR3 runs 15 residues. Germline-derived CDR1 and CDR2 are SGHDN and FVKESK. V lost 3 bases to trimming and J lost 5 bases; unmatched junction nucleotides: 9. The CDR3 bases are TGTGCCAGCAGCCAGGGTTTAGGGGGCACGTATGGCTACACCTTC. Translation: CASSQGLGGTYGYTF.

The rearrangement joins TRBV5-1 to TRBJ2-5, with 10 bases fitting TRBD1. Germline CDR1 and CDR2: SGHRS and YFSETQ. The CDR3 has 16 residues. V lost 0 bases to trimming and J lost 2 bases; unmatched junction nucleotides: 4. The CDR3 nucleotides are TGCGCCAGCAGCTTGGAGGGACAGGGGCGGCAAGAGACCCAGTACTTC. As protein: CASSLEGQGRQETQYF.

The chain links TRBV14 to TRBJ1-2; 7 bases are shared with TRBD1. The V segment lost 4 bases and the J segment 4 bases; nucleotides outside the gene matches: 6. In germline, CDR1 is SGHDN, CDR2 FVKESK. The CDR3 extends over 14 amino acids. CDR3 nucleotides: TGTGCCAGCAGCCCAGGGGGTAGAGGCTATGGCTACACCTTC. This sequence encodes CASSPGGRGYGYTF.

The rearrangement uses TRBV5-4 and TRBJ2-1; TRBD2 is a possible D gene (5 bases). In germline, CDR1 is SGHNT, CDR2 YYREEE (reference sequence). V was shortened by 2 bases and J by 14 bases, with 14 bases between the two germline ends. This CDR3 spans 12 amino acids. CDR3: CASSLYSAREFF. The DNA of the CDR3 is TGTGCCAGCAGCTTATACAGCGCGAGGGAGTTCTTC.

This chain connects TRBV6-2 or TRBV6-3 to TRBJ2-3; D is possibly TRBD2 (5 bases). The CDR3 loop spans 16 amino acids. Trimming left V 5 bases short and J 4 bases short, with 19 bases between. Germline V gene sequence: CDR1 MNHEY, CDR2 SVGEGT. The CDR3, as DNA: TGTGCCAGCAGTCCCGACCGGCGGGTATTGGCAGATACGCAGTATTTT. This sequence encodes CASSPDRRVLADTQYF.

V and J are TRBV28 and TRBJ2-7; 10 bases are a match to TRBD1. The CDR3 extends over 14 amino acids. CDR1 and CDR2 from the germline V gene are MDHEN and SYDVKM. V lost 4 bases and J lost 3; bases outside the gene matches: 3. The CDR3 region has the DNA TGTGCCAGCAGTTCGACAGGGGGCTTCTACGAGCAGTACTTC. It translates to CASSSTGGFYEQYF.

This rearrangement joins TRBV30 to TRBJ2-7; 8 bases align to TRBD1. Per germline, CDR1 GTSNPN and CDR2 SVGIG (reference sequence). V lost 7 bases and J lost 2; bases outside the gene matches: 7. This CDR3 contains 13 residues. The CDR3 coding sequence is TGTGCCTCCCTCGGGACAGGCCCCTACGAGCAGTACTTC. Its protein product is CASLGTGPYEQYF.

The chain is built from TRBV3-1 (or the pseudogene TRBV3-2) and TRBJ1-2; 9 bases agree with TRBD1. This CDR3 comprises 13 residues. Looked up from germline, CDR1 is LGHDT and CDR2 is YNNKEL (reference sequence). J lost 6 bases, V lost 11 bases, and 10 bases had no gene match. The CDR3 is CAGGQGPTHGYTF. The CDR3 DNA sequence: TGTGCCGGGGGACAGGGCCCAACCCATGGCTACACCTTC.

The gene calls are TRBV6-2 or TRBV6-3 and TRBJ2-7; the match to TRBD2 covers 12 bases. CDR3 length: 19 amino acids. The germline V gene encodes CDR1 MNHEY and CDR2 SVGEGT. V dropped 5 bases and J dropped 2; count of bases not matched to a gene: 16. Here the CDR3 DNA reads TGTGCCAGCAGTCAGCCAGAAGCCGGGACTAGCGGGTTTACCTACGAGCAGTACTTC. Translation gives CASSQPEAGTSGFTYEQYF.